Following are 27 T cell receptor beta chains from one sample sequenced in a study of relationships among human T cell subsets. The T cell receptor alpha and beta CDR3 regions were amplified from mRNA by semiquantitative ARM-PCR. Tagged nested gene-specific primers were used first, then communal superprimers amplified exponentially. TCRdb used MiXCR to reprocess the multiplex PCR reads, holding one entry per CDR3 protein. Among over 10,000 distinct CDR3 sequences listed, about 67% were seen once. Bead selections for CD25, CD56 and CD294 left a flow-through collected as Th1 cells. Input material: CD4+ Th1 cells sorted from blood. These receptors were obtained from a man aged 35 to 55 in good health.

The chain combines TRBV1 with TRBJ2-1; the table calls TRBD2, which could not be checked here. TRBV1 is flagged as a pseudogene. The CDR3 extends over 20 amino acids. DNA of the CDR3: TGCACCAGCAGCCAAGATGTCCCGCTAGCGGGAGAGACCTCCTACAATGAGCAGTTCTTC. Amino acid sequence: CTSSQDVPLAGETSYNEQFF.

This clonotype was picked up a small number of times. The V gene is TRBV11-1, the J gene TRBJ2-7, with TRBD1 matching over 8 bases. Germline CDR1 SGHAT, CDR2 FQDESV (reference sequence). Unmatched junction bases numbered 5, after V lost 4 bases and J lost 6 bases. The CDR3 is 13 residues long. CDR3: CASSSRGRGEQYF. In DNA, the CDR3 is TGTGCCAGCAGCTCCAGGGGGCGAGGCGAGCAGTACTTC.

This chain joins TRBV11-2 and TRBJ1-1, with D unclear. Germline loops: CDR1 SGHAT, CDR2 FQNNGV. This CDR3 comprises 13 residues. V gave up 1 base and J gave up 3 bases, with 6 bases separating them. CDR3 nucleotide sequence: TGTGCCAGCAGCTTAGTACAAGACACTGAAGCTTTCTTT. It translates to CASSLVQDTEAFF.

This clonotype was observed a single time. The chain carries TRBV14 and TRBJ1-5, with no clear D. This CDR3 has 13 amino acids. Germline V lookup: CDR1 SGHDN, CDR2 FVKESK. The ends were cut back, 0 bases at V and 6 bases at J, with 6 bases in the middle. CDR3 in amino acids: CASSQEIGQPQHF. As DNA, the CDR3 is TGTGCCAGCAGCCAAGAAATCGGTCAGCCCCAGCATTTT.

This clonotype was counted between two and nine times. The chain has TRBV5-1 and TRBJ2-3, with D perhaps matching TRBD2 (6 bases). The germline V gene has CDR1 SGHRS and CDR2 YFSETQ. This CDR3 spans 14 amino acids. V lost 1 base and J 5 bases, leaving 11 bases between the germline ends. CDR3 amino acids: CASSLLEGKDTQYF. The CDR3, as DNA: TGCGCCAGCAGCTTGTTGGAGGGTAAAGATACGCAGTATTTT.

The chain combines TRBV28 with TRBJ1-2; D may be TRBD1 (6 bases). V lost 7 bases to trimming and J lost 8 bases, with 23 bases between them. This CDR3 is built from 15 residues. In germline, CDR1 is MDHEN, CDR2 SYDVKM. CDR3 loop: CASTQGGAEVGGYTF. As DNA, the CDR3 is TGTGCCAGCACCCAAGGGGGGGCAGAAGTGGGCGGCTACACCTTC.

This clonotype was counted only a few times. For the CDR3, the DNA is TGTGCCAGCAGCCAGGAGCCCAGAGCGCCCCAGCATTTT. Translation: CASSQEPRAPQHF. The chain is built from TRBV4-2 and TRBJ1-5; the D is unclear. Looked up from germline, CDR1 is LGHNA and CDR2 is YNFKEQ. This CDR3 region has 13 residues. V lost 3 bases and J 9 bases, leaving 12 bases between the germline ends.

The table lists this clonotype with a few counts. The genes are TRBV11-1 and TRBJ2-7; possible D gene TRBD2, 7 bases. Germline CDR1 is SGHAT and CDR2 is FQDESV (reference sequence). The V end was cut by 2 bases, the J end by 3 bases, with 14 bases between. CDR3 size: 15 residues. The DNA for the CDR3 is TGTGCCAGCAGCTTAACGGGGGGCGCGATCTACGAGCAGTACTTC. Translating it yields CASSLTGGAIYEQYF.

This clonotype was recorded only once. The J gene is TRBJ2-7, the V gene TRBV4-1; D is possibly TRBD1 (5 bases). Trimming took 0 bases from V and 2 from J, leaving 11 bases between them. The CDR3 sequence is 15 residues long. Germline V CDR1 and CDR2: MGHRA, YSYEKL. The CDR3: CASSQDLTVPYEQYF. DNA for the CDR3: TGCGCCAGCAGCCAAGATCTGACAGTACCCTACGAGCAGTACTTC.

The chain joins TRBV5-1 to TRBJ2-3, with 8 bases lining up with TRBD2. The trim removed 0 bases at V and 4 bases at J, leaving 4 bases unmatched. This CDR3 spans 15 amino acids. Germline V gene data show CDR1 as SGHRS and CDR2 as YFSETQ. As DNA, the CDR3 is TGCGCCAGCAGCTTGGCCGGGAGGGCCCCAGATACGCAGTATTTT. Amino acids: CASSLAGRAPDTQYF.

The V call is TRBV28, the J call TRBJ1-2; possibly TRBD1 for D (6 bases). Germline loops: CDR1 MDHEN, CDR2 SYDVKM. The V end was cut by 7 bases, the J end by 5 bases, with 17 bases between. The CDR3 is 14 residues long. The chain's CDR3 is CASTQHRESYGYTF. The CDR3 region has the DNA TGTGCCAGCACCCAACACAGGGAGTCATATGGCTACACCTTC.

The gene calls are TRBV11-2 and TRBJ2-2, with TRBD2 matching 10 bases. J lost 12 bases, V lost 3 bases, and 10 bases had no gene match. CDR1 is SGHAT, CDR2 FQNNGV, per germline. The CDR3 covers 15 residues. CDR3 residues: CASSLSDSGGKKLFF. CDR3 nucleotide sequence: TGTGCCAGCAGCTTGTCGGATAGCGGGGGGAAGAAGCTGTTTTTT.

As regards this clonotype: One end of the junction does not line up with germline, which may come from a read error. The chain couples TRBV4-2 to TRBJ2-7; no reliable D call. The V gene's germline CDR1 is LGHNA and CDR2 YNFKEQ. This CDR3 is built from 15 residues. CDR3 residues: CASSQGSYETLEQYF. The CDR3 DNA reads as TGCGCCAGCAGCCAAGGGTCTTATGAGACCCTCGAGCAGTACTTC.

The chain combines TRBV21-1 with TRBJ2-5; the D call TRBD2 from the table was never checked on the DNA. TRBV21-1 is labeled a pseudogene. The CDR3 loop spans 14 amino acids. The CDR3 here is CASSSPLVGETQYF. The CDR3 region has the DNA TGTGCCAGCAGCTCCCCACTAGTGGGGGAGACCCAGTACTTC.

The J gene is TRBJ2-5, the V gene TRBV11-2; a weak D match, TRBD1 (6 bases). The CDR3 covers 16 residues. Per germline, CDR1 SGHAT and CDR2 FQNNGV. With 0 bases removed from V and 2 bases from J, the gap between germline ends came to 13 bases. The CDR3 DNA follows: TGTGCCAGCAGCTTAGAGCAGGGGTGGGCACAAGAGACCCAGTACTTC. Translating gives CASSLEQGWAQETQYF. The whole variable domain, filled in from reference TRBV11-2 and TRBJ2-5, reads EAGVAQSPRYKIIEKRQSVAFWCNPISGHATLYWYQQILGQGPKLLIQFQNNGVVDDSQLPKDRFSAERLKGVDSTLKIQPAKLEDSAVYLCASSLEQGWAQETQYFGPGTRLLVL.

The CDR3 DNA reads TGCGCCAGCAGCCAAGATTCGGGGGGAGTCGACGAGCAGTACTTC. Translated: CASSQDSGGVDEQYF. The chain is built from TRBV4-1 and TRBJ2-7; the match to TRBD2 covers 7 bases. In germline, CDR1 is MGHRA, CDR2 YSYEKL. V lost 0 bases, J lost 5 bases, and 7 bases stayed unmatched. The CDR3 totals 15 residues.

The chain is built from TRBV11-2 and TRBJ2-7; D ambiguous. In germline, CDR1 is SGHAT, CDR2 FQNNGV. This CDR3 region has 16 residues. The ends were cut back, 0 bases at V and 2 bases at J, with 14 bases in the middle. CDR3 in amino acids: CASSLEPGPTTYEQYF. CDR3 nucleotide sequence: TGTGCCAGCAGCTTAGAACCAGGCCCGACGACCTACGAGCAGTACTTC.

The table lists this clonotype with a few counts. J is TRBJ2-3 and V is TRBV11-3; 7 positions agree with TRBD2. Trimming took 8 bases from V and 6 from J; bases not matched to a gene: 8. Germline V gene sequence: CDR1 SGHNT, CDR2 YENEEA. The length of the CDR3 is 13 residues. CDR3 loop: CASCGGGEDTQYF. The CDR3 DNA reads as TGTGCCAGCTGCGGCGGGGGAGAGGATACGCAGTATTTT.

The rearrangement links TRBV11-2 to TRBJ2-7; no definite D call. CDR1 is SGHAT and CDR2 is FQNNGV in the germline V gene. The CDR3 has 15 amino acids. V dropped 3 bases and J dropped 7 bases, with 19 bases sitting between them. The CDR3 sequence is CASSLARVGSLEQYF. For the CDR3, the DNA is TGTGCCAGCAGCTTGGCGCGTGTAGGGTCCTTGGAGCAGTACTTC.

There are a few counts of this clonotype. The chain couples TRBV7-3 to TRBJ2-1; 8 positions agree with TRBD2. From germline, CDR1 is SGHTA and CDR2 FQGTGA. After removal of 5 bases from V and 7 bases from J, the junction contained 10 bases not matched to a gene. This CDR3 contains 15 residues. The CDR3 DNA is TGTGCCAGCAGCCAAGCGGGAGCGGTAAAGAATGAGCAGTTCTTC. Translation: CASSQAGAVKNEQFF. Full variable domain (outside the CDR3, taken from reference TRBV7-3 and TRBJ2-1): GAGVSQTPSNKVTEKGKYVELRCDPISGHTALYWYRQSLGQGPEFLIYFQGTGAADDSGLPNDRFFAVRPEGSVSTLKIQRTERGDSAVYLCASSQAGAVKNEQFFGPGTRLTVL.

This clonotype was observed a handful of times. J is TRBJ2-3 and V is TRBV11-2, with a tentative D call TRBD1 (6 bases). V dropped 0 bases and J dropped 0 bases, with 10 bases sitting between them. Germline CDR1 is SGHAT and CDR2 is FQNNGV. This CDR3 is built from 16 residues. The CDR3 DNA follows: TGTGCCAGCAGCTTAGAAGGGGGAACAAGCACAGATACGCAGTATTTT. Translating gives CASSLEGGTSTDTQYF.

This clonotype is a singleton in its sample. This chain links TRBV7-8 with TRBJ1-4; maybe TRBD1 (5 bases). This CDR3 has 16 residues. V was shortened by 0 bases and J by 8 bases, with 16 bases between the two germline ends. The germline V gene has CDR1 SGHVS and CDR2 FQNEAQ. CDR3 region: CASSLATGAFGEKLFF. In nucleotides, the CDR3 is TGTGCCAGCAGCTTAGCGACCGGGGCCTTTGGAGAAAAACTGTTTTTT.

This clonotype was recorded a few times. The chain combines TRBV6-6 with TRBJ2-2; D uncertain. V gave up 5 bases and J gave up 1 base, with 11 bases separating them. Germline assignment: CDR1 MNHNY and CDR2 SVGAGI (reference sequence). This CDR3 contains 15 residues. The CDR3 nucleotides are TGTGCCAGCAGTGAACGCGCTATGAACACCGGGGAGCTGTTTTTT. Its protein product is CASSERAMNTGELFF.

This chain links TRBV28 with TRBJ2-7; D may be TRBD2 (6 bases). The ends were cut back, 2 bases at V and 6 bases at J, with 8 bases in the middle. CDR1 and CDR2 (germline): MDHEN, SYDVKM. This CDR3 contains 12 residues. The chain's CDR3 is CASSLGGLEQYF. The CDR3 DNA follows: TGTGCCAGCAGTTTAGGAGGGCTCGAGCAGTACTTC.

The chain combines TRBV7-9 with TRBJ2-5, with D possibly called TRBD1 or TRBD2 (6 bases each). V lost 3 bases and J lost 2, with 13 bases in between. From germline, CDR1 is SEHNR and CDR2 FQNEAQ (reference sequence). The CDR3 sequence is 15 residues long. The CDR3 here is CASSFRGPNQETQYF. The CDR3 coding sequence is TGTGCCAGCAGCTTCCGGGGGCCGAATCAAGAGACCCAGTACTTC. Variable domain in full (rest from reference TRBV7-9 and TRBJ2-5): DTGVSQNPRHKITKRGQNVTFRCDPISEHNRLYWYRQTLGQGPEFLTYFQNEAQLEKSRLLSDRFSAERPKGSFSTLEIQRTEQGDSAMYLCASSFRGPNQETQYFGPGTRLLVL.

By its share, this clonotype is medium-sized. The chain couples TRBV28 to TRBJ2-5; 8 bases line up with TRBD2. The CDR3 sequence is 15 residues long. V was pared by 3 bases and J by 5 bases, with 8 bases of the junction left unmatched. Germline V gives CDR1 MDHEN, CDR2 SYDVKM. CDR3 sequence: CASSFGGTSLETQYF. The CDR3 DNA reads TGTGCCAGCAGTTTCGGTGGGACTAGTTTGGAGACCCAGTACTTC. The full variable domain, in which reference TRBV28 and TRBJ2-5 provide the parts outside the CDR3, is DVKVTQSSRYLVKRTGEKVFLECVQDMDHENMFWYRQDPGLGLRLIYFSYDVKMKEKGDIPEGYSVSREKKERFSLILESASTNQTSMYLCASSFGGTSLETQYFGPGTRLLVL.

This rearrangement joins TRBV19 to TRBJ1-1; unclear D gene. This CDR3 has 13 residues. Germline lookup yields CDR1 LNHDA and CDR2 SQIVND (reference sequence). Trimming left V 3 bases short and J 3 bases short, with 8 bases between. CDR3 loop: CASSIRRDTEAFF. The CDR3 DNA is TGTGCCAGTAGTATCCGTAGGGACACTGAAGCTTTCTTT.